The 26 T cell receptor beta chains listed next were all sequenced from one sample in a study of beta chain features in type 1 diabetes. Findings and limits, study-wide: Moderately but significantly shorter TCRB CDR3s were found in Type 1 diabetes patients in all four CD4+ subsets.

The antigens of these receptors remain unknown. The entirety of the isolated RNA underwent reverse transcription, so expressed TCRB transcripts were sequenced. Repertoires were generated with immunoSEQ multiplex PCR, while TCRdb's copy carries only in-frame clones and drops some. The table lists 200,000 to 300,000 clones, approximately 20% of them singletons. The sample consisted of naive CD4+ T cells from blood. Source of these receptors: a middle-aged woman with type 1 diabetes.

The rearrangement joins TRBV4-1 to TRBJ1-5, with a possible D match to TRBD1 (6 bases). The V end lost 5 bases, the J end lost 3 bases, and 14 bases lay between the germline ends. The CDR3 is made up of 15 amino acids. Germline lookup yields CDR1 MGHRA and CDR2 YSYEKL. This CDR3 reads CASSIIGQLNQPQHF. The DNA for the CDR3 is TGCGCCAGCAGCATTATTGGACAGCTCAATCAGCCCCAGCATTTT.

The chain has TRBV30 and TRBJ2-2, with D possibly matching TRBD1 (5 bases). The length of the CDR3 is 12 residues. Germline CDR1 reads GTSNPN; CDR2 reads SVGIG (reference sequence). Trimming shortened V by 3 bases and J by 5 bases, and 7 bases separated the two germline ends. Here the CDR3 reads CAWRRGTGELFF. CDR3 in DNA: TGTGCCTGGAGAAGGGGAACCGGGGAGCTGTTTTTT.

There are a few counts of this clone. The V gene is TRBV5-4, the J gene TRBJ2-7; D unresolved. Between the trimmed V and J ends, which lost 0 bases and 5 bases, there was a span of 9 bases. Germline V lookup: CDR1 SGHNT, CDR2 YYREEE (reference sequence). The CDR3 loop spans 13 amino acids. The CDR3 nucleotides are TGTGCCAGCAGCTTGGAAAATCGTCACGAGCAGTACTTC. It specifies CASSLENRHEQYF.

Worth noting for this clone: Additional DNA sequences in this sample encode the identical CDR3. The CDR3 loop reads CAWSGGGYEQYF. Written as DNA, the CDR3 is TGTGCCTGGAGTGGGGGAGGGTACGAGCAGTACTTC. The J gene is TRBJ2-7, the V gene TRBV30; 7 nucleotides align to TRBD2. Germline CDR1 is GTSNPN and CDR2 is SVGIG (reference sequence). J was trimmed by 4 bases and V by 1 base; bases with no gene match: 1. The CDR3 contains 12 residues.

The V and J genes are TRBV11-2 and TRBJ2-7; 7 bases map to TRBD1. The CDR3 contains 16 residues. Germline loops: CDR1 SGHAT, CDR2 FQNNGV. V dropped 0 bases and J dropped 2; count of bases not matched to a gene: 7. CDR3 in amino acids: CASSLDADQGAYEQYF. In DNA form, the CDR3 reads TGTGCCAGCAGCTTAGACGCCGATCAGGGGGCCTACGAGCAGTACTTC.

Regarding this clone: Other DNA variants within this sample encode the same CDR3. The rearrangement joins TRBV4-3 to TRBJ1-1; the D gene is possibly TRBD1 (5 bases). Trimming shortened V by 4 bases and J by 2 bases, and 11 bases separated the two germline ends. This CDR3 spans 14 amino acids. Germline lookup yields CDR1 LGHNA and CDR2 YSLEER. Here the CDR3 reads CASSLDRVNTEAFF. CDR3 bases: TGCGCCAGCAGCCTCGACAGAGTCAACACTGAAGCTTTCTTT.

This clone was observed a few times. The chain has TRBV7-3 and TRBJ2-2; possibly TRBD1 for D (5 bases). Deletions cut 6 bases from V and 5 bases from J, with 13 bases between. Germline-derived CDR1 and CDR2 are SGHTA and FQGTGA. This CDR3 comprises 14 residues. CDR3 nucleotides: TGTGCCAGCAGTCCCCAGGGTCGGACCGGGGAGCTGTTTTTT. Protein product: CASSPQGRTGELFF.

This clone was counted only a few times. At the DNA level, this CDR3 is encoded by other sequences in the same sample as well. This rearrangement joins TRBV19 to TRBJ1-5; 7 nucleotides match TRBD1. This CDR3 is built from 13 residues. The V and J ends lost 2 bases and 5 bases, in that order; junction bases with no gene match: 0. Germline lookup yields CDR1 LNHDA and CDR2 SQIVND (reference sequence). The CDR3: CASSIQGDQPQHF. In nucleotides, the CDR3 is TGTGCCAGTAGTATACAGGGGGATCAGCCCCAGCATTTT.

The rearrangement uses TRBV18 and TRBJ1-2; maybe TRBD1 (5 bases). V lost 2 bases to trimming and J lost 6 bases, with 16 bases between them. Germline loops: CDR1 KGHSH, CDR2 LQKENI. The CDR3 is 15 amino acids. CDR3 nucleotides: TGTGCCAGCTCACCAATGGAAGGCGGGGGAGATGGCTACACCTTC. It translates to CASSPMEGGGDGYTF.

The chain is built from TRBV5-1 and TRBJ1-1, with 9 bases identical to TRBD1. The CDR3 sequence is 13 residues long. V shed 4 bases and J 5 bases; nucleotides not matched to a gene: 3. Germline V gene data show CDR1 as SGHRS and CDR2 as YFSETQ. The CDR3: CASSPDRGTEAFF. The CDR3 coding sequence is TGCGCCAGCAGCCCGGACAGGGGTACTGAAGCTTTCTTT. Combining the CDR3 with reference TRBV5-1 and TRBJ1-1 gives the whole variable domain KAGVTQTPRYLIKTRGQQVTLSCSPISGHRSVSWYQQTPGQGLQFLFEYFSETQRNKGNFPGRFSGRQFSNSRSEMNVSTLELGDSALYLCASSPDRGTEAFFGQGTRLTVV.

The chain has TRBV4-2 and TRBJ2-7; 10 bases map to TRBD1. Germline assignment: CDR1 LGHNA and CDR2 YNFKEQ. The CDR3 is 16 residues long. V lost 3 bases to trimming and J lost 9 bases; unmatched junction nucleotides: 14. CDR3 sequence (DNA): TGTGCCAGCAGCCACAATTCCGGGACAGGGGTTCCCTCGCAGTACTTC. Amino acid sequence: CASSHNSGTGVPSQYF.

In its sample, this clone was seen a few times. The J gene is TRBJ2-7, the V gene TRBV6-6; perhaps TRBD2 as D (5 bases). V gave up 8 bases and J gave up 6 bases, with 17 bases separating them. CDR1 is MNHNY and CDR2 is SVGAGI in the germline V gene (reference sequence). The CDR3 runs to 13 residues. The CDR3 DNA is TGTGCCAGCCTCTCCGGCGGACTCCCCGAGCAGTACTTC. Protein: CASLSGGLPEQYF.

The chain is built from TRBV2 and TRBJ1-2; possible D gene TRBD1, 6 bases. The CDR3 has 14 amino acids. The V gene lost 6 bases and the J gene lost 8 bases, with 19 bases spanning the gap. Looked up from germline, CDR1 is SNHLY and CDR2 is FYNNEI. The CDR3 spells CASSQDSRSRGYTF. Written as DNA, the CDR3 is TGTGCCAGCAGCCAGGACAGCCGCTCTAGAGGCTACACCTTC.

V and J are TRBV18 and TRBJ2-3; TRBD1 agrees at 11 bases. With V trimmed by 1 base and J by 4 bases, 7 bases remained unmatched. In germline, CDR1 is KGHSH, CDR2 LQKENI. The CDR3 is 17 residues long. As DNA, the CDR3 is TGTGCCAGCTCACCACGGAGGACAGGGGGCTGGTCAGATACGCAGTATTTT. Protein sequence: CASSPRRTGGWSDTQYF.

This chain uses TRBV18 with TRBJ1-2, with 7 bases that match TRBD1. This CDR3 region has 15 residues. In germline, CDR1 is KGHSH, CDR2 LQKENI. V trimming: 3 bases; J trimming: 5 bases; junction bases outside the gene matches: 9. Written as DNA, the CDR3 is TGTGCCAGCTCACCGGATCGGGACAGCGAGTATGGCTACACCTTC. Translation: CASSPDRDSEYGYTF.

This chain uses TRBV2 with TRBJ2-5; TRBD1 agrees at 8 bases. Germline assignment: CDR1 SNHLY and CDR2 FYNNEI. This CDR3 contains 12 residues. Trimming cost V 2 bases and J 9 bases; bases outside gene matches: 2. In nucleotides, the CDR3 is TGTGCCAGCAGTGAAAGACAGGGGTCCCAGTACTTC. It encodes CASSERQGSQYF.

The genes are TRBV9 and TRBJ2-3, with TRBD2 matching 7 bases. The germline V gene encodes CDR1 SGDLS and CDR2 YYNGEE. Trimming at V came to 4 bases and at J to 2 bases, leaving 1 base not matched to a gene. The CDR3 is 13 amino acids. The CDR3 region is CASSRDYTDTQYF. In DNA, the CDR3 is TGTGCCAGCAGCCGGGACTACACAGATACGCAGTATTTT.

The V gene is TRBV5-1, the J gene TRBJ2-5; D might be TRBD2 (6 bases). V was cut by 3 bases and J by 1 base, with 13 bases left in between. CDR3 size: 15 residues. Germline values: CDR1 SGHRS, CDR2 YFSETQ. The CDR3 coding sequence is TGCGCCAGCAGCTCGAGGGAGGCGGCCCAAGAGACCCAGTACTTC. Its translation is CASSSREAAQETQYF.

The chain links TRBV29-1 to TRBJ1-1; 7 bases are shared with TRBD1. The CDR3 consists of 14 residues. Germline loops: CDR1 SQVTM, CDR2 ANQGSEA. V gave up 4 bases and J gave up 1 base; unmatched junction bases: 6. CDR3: CSVVPGQRNTEAFF. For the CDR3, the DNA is TGCAGCGTTGTGCCGGGACAGAGGAACACTGAAGCTTTCTTT. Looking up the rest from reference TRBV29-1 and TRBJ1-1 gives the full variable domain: SAVISQKPSRDICQRGTSLTIQCQVDSQVTMMFWYRQQPGQSLTLIATANQGSEATYESGFVIDKFPISRPNLTFSTLTVSNMSPEDSSIYLCSVVPGQRNTEAFFGQGTRLTVV.

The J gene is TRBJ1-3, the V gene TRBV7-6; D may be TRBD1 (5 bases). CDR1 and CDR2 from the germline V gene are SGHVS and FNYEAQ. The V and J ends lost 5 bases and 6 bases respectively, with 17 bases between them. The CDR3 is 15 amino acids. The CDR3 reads CASSRAGGVANTIYF. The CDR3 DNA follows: TGTGCCAGCAGCCGTGCCGGAGGGGTTGCAAACACCATATATTTT. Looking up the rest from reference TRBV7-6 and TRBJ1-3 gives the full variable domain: GAGVSQSPRYKVTKRGQDVALRCDPISGHVSLYWYRQALGQGPEFLTYFNYEAQQDKSGLPNDRFSAERPEGSISTLTIQRTEQRDSAMYRCASSRAGGVANTIYFGEGSWLTVV.

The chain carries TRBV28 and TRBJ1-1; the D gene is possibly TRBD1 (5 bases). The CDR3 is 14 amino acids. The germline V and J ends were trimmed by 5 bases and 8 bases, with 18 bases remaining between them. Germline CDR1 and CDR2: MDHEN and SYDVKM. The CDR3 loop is CASSQVRVVGEAFF. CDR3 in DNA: TGTGCCAGCAGTCAGGTCAGGGTAGTAGGCGAAGCTTTCTTT.

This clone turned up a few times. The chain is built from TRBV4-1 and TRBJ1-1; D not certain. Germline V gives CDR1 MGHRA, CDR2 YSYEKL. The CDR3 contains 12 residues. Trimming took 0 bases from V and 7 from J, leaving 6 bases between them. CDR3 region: CASSQDSYEAFF. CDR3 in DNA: TGCGCCAGCAGCCAAGACAGTTATGAAGCTTTCTTT.

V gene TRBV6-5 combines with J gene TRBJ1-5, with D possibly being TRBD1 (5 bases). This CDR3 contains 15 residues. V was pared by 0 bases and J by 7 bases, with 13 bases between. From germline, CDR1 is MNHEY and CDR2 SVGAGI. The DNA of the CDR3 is TGTGCCAGCAGTTACTCGTCAGGGTCAGAACAGCCCCAGCATTTT. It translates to CASSYSSGSEQPQHF.

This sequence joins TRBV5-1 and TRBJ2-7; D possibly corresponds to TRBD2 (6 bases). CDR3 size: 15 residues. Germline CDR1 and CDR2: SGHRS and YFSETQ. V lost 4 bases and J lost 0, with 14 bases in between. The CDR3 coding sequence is TGCGCCAGCAGCCCCGGGACTCCGAGCTCCTACGAGCAGTACTTC. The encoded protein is CASSPGTPSSYEQYF.

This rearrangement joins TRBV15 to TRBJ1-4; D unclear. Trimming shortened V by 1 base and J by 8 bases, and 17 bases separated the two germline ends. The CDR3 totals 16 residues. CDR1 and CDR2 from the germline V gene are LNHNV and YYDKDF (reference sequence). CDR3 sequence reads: CATSRGQIQQWEKLFF. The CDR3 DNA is TGTGCCACCAGCAGAGGGCAAATTCAACAATGGGAAAAACTGTTTTTT.

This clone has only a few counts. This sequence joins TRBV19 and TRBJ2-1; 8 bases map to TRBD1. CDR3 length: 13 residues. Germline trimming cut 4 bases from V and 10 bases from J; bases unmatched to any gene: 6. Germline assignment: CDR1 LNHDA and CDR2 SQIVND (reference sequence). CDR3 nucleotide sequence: TGTGCCAGTAGTACCGACAGGGGAAGCGAGCAGTTCTTC. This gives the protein CASSTDRGSEQFF.